This T cell receptor beta chain emerged from a study of regulatory T cells (dated by TCRdb to 2016 to 2019). Regarding the study in general: Between CD3G-deficient patients and healthy controls, the study compared T-cell receptor beta repertoires in sorted regulatory T cells, conventional CD4+ T cells and CD8+ T cells.

Here is what the overall study found, with its caveats: In patients, repertoires had restricted unique TRB V-J pairs and skewed V and J gene usage, with regulatory T cells showing the most marked changes. CD8+ T cells from patients showed a nonsignificant trend toward lower Shannon entropy than control CD8+ cells.

The germline V gene provides CDR1 MDHEN and CDR2 SYDVKM. Its CDR3 holds 16 amino acids, cysteine through phenylalanine. The CDR3 DNA has 48 bases and is translated from base 1. V drops 5 bases and J drops 2 bases, leaving 15 bases in between. Evidence of autoimmunity was present in all CD3G-deficient patients, and the autoimmunity was more severe in two of the patients. At testing, patients were between 2 and 39 years old and showed lower naive and higher memory CD4+ and CD8+ T-cell proportions. Roughly six individuals with CD3G deficiency made up the patient group. Patient samples and clinical data were obtained from an international physician network spanning the United States, Europe and Asia. Ficoll density separation was used to isolate peripheral blood mononuclear cells. CD3+ CD8+ CD4- T cells were isolated using a FACSAria cell sorter. For the multiplex PCR, 52 forward TRBV primers and 13 reverse TRBJ primers were used, and amplification bias was corrected with both assay-based and computational methods. Within the immunoSEQ assay, multiplex PCR amplified rearranged TRB loci from genomic DNA. Sequencing of the TRB amplicons was done on an Illumina HiSeq platform. The authors' pipeline ran thus. Custom algorithms error-filtered the raw sequences and aligned them to reference gene sequences, after which the immunoSEQ online tools were used for analysis. Productive and nonproductive TRB rearrangement frequencies were evaluated among both unique and total sequences. The likelihood of self-reactivity was estimated by examining two features, hydrophobicity and amino acid composition, of TRB CDR3 positions 6 and 7. Groups were compared by t tests, Mann-Whitney tests or two-way ANOVA performed in Prism software. What TCRdb holds here is the immuneACCESS table cut down to in-frame rearrangements. Part of the clones is not present; checked against another copy, under half of the missing clones reflect an unresolved V gene, and the others are unexplained. From that table come the V and J calls and clone size; the DNA was used to work out D and trimming. For this sample the table gives approximately 9,300 clones, of which approximately 87% were detected only once. Together, the top ten hold about 10% of the sample.

Turning to this clone: There is no known antigen for this receptor. Within one base of it there is no much larger clone, and no base qualities were kept.

The source material was CD8+ T cells sorted from blood. The sequence links TRBV28 to TRBJ2-2; the D call is possibly TRBD1 or TRBD2, each sharing 6 bases. This TCR was recovered from a person aged 18-29 years with CD3G deficiency. Here is the DNA: TGTGCCAGCAGTCCGTGGAGGGGGGACAACACCGGGGAGCTGTTTTTT. Its product reads: CASSPWRGDNTGELFF.